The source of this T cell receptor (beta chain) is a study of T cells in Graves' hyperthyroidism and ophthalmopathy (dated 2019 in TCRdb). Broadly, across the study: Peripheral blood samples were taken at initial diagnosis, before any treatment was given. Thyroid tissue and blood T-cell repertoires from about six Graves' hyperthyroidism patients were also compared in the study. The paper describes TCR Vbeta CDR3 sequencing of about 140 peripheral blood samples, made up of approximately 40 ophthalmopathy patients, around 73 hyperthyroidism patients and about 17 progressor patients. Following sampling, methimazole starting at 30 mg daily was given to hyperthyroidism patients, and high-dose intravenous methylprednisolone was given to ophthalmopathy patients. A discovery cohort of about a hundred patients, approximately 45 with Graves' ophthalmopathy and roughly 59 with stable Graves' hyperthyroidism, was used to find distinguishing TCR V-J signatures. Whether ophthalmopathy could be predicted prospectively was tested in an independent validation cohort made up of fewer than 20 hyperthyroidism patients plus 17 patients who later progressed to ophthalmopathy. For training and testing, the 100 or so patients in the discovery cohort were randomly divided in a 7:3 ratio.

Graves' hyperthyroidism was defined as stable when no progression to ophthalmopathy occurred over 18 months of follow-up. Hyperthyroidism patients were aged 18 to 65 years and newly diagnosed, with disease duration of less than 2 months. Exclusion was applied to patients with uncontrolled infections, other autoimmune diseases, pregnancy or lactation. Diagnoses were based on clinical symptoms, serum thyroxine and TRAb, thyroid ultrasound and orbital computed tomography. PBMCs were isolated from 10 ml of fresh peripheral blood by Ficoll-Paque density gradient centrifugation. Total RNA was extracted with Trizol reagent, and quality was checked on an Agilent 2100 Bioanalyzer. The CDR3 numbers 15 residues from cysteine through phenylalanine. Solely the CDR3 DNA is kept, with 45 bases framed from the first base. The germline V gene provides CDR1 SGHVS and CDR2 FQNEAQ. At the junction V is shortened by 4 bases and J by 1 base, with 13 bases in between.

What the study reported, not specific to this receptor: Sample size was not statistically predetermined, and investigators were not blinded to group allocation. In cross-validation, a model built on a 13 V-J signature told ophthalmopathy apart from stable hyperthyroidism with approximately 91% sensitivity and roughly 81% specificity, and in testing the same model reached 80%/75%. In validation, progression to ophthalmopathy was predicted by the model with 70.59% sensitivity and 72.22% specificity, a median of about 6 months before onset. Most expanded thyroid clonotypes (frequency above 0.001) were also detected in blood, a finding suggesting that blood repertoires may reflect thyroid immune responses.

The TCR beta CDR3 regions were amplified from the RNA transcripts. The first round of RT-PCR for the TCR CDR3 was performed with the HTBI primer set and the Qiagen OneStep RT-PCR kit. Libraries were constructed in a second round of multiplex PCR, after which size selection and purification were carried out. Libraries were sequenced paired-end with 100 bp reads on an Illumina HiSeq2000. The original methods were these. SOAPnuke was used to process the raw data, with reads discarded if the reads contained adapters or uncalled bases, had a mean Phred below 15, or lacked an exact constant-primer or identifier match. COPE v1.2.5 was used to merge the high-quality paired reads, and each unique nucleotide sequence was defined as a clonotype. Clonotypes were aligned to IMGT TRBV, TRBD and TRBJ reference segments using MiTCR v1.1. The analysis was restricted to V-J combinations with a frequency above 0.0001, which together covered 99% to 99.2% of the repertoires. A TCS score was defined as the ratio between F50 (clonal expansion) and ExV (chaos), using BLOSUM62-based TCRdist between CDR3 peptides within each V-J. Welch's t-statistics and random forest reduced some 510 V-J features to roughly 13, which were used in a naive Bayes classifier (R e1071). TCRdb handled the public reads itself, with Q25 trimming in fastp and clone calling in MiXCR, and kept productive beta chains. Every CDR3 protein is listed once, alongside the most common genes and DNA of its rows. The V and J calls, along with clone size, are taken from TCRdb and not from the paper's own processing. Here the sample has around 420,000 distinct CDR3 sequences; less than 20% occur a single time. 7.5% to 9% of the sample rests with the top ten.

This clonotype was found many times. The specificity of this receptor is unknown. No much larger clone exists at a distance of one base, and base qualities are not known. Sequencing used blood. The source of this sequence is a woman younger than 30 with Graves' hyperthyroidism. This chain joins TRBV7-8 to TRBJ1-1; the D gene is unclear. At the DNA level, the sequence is TGTGCCAGCAGCTCTGGACGGTGGGGGAACACTGAAGCTTTCTTT. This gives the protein CASSSGRWGNTEAFF.